The rows below give T cell receptor beta chains drawn from one sample of a study of cytomegalovirus exposure and HLA in healthy donors. Sequencing used immunoSEQ multiplex PCR; TCRdb keeps in-frame clones, though not all of them. In the table there are about 200,000 clones, just over 75% of which are singletons. Sequencing was carried out using PBMCs. The receptor set was obtained from a man aged 25 to 40 in good health and CMV-seronegative. The CDR3 runs from the conserved cysteine through the conserved F or W. D genes are given only for firm matches. Only some rows state a clone size, as once, few, many or a class for expanded clones.

abundance: -; v_gene: TRBV11-3; d_gene: TRBD1; j_gene: TRBJ2-7; CDR3nt: TGTGCCAGCAGCTTAGATCCGACCGGGACAGGGGACGAGCAGTACTTC; CDR3aa: CASSLDPTGTGDEQYF
abundance: -; v_gene: TRBV7-6; d_gene: TRBD1; j_gene: TRBJ1-6; CDR3nt: TGTGCCAGCAGCTTAGGAGCCGGGACAGGGGGCGGTGAACCCCTCCACTTT; CDR3aa: CASSLGAGTGGGEPLHF
abundance: -; v_gene: TRBV7-2; d_gene: -; j_gene: TRBJ1-6; CDR3nt: TGTGCCAGCAGCTTAGCCCAGGGTCCTAATTCACCCCTCCACTTT; CDR3aa: CASSLAQGPNSPLHF
abundance: -; v_gene: TRBV28; d_gene: TRBD1; j_gene: TRBJ2-7; CDR3nt: TGTGCCAGCACCGAACTCATAGGGACAGGGTCCTACGAGCAGTACTTC; CDR3aa: CASTELIGTGSYEQYF
abundance: -; v_gene: TRBV9; d_gene: -; j_gene: TRBJ2-3; CDR3nt: TGTGCCAGCAGCGGGGGGGAGGCTACGCAGTATTTT; CDR3aa: CASSGGEATQYF
abundance: -; v_gene: TRBV28; d_gene: -; j_gene: TRBJ1-2; CDR3nt: TGTGCCAGCAGTTGGGGGCCCAAGACGGGAAACTATGGCTACACCTTC; CDR3aa: CASSWGPKTGNYGYTF
abundance: -; v_gene: TRBV10-1; d_gene: -; j_gene: TRBJ2-1; CDR3nt: TGCGCCAGCAGTGAGAGGCAGGTGGGGAGTGAGCAGTTCTTC; CDR3aa: CASSERQVGSEQFF
abundance: -; v_gene: TRBV5-1; d_gene: TRBD1; j_gene: TRBJ2-2; CDR3nt: TGCGCCAGCCGACAGGGTGGTTTCACCGGGGAGCTGTTTTTT; CDR3aa: CASRQGGFTGELFF
abundance: -; v_gene: TRBV30; d_gene: TRBD1; j_gene: TRBJ1-6; CDR3nt: TGTGCCTGGAGTGCAGGACAGGCTAGCTCCTATAATTCCCCCCTCCACTTT; CDR3aa: CAWSAGQASSYNSPLHF
abundance: once; v_gene: TRBV7-2; d_gene: TRBD2; j_gene: TRBJ2-5; CDR3nt: TGTGCCAGCAGCTGGGGGACTAGCGGGAGGGCCTCCAAAGAGACCCAGTACTTC; CDR3aa: CASSWGTSGRASKETQYF
abundance: -; v_gene: TRBV10-3; d_gene: TRBD1; j_gene: TRBJ1-2; CDR3nt: TGTGCCATCAGTGGGCGACAGGGGTCCTATGGCTACACCTTC; CDR3aa: CAISGRQGSYGYTF
abundance: few; v_gene: TRBV7-9; d_gene: -; j_gene: TRBJ2-1; CDR3nt: TGTGCCAGCAGCCAGCGGGTAAGCTCCTACAATGAGCAGTTCTTC; CDR3aa: CASSQRVSSYNEQFF
abundance: once; v_gene: TRBV19; d_gene: TRBD1; j_gene: TRBJ1-5; CDR3nt: TGTGCCAGTAGGCCACGACAGGGAAGGAATCAGCCCCAGCATTTT; CDR3aa: CASRPRQGRNQPQHF
abundance: -; v_gene: TRBV2; d_gene: TRBD2; j_gene: TRBJ2-3; CDR3nt: TGTGCCAAAAGACTAGCGGACACAGATACGCAGTATTTT; CDR3aa: CAKRLADTDTQYF
abundance: -; v_gene: TRBV7-3; d_gene: -; j_gene: TRBJ2-7; CDR3nt: TGTGCCAGCAGCCCCAGGGCCGGGTCGGACGAGCAGTACTTC; CDR3aa: CASSPRAGSDEQYF
abundance: -; v_gene: TRBV19; d_gene: -; j_gene: TRBJ1-5; CDR3nt: TGTGCCAGTAGTAGGGACCGGGAGTATCAGCCCCAGCATTTT; CDR3aa: CASSRDREYQPQHF
abundance: -; v_gene: TRBV14; d_gene: TRBD2; j_gene: TRBJ2-7; CDR3nt: TGTGCCAGCAGCCCACACCGAGCGGGACCCACCTCCTACGAGCAGTACTTC; CDR3aa: CASSPHRAGPTSYEQYF
abundance: once; v_gene: TRBV7-7; d_gene: TRBD1; j_gene: TRBJ2-3; CDR3nt: TGTGCCAGCAGCTTAGATTTTCAGGGGACAGGGAACACAGATACGCAGTATTTT; CDR3aa: CASSLDFQGTGNTDTQYF
abundance: -; v_gene: TRBV5-1; d_gene: -; j_gene: TRBJ2-3; CDR3nt: TGCGCCAGCAGCTCTGGGGACTTGGGGGCAGATACGCAGTATTTT; CDR3aa: CASSSGDLGADTQYF
abundance: -; v_gene: TRBV5-1; d_gene: TRBD2; j_gene: TRBJ2-7; CDR3nt: TGCGCCAGCAAGTTGACTAGCGGTGACTACGAGCAGTACTTC; CDR3aa: CASKLTSGDYEQYF
abundance: -; v_gene: TRBV5-1; d_gene: TRBD1; j_gene: TRBJ2-7; CDR3nt: TGCGCCAGCAGCCAAGGGACAGGGGGAGTCTACGAGCAGTACTTC; CDR3aa: CASSQGTGGVYEQYF
abundance: -; v_gene: TRBV7-2; d_gene: TRBD2; j_gene: TRBJ2-7; CDR3nt: TGTGCCAGCAGCCCCGGGACTAGCAAAAGGTACTACGAGCAGTACTTC; CDR3aa: CASSPGTSKRYYEQYF
abundance: -; v_gene: TRBV14; d_gene: -; j_gene: TRBJ2-7; CDR3nt: TGTGCCAGCAGCCGAGGAACCAGGGGAAATTACGAGCAGTACTTC; CDR3aa: CASSRGTRGNYEQYF
abundance: once; v_gene: TRBV19; d_gene: -; j_gene: TRBJ2-7; CDR3nt: TGTGCCAGTAGTATCCGGGAGTCCTACGAGCAGTACTTC; CDR3aa: CASSIRESYEQYF
abundance: -; v_gene: TRBV5-4; d_gene: -; j_gene: TRBJ1-2; CDR3nt: TGTGCCAGCAGCGGTACGAACAGCCCCTATGGCTACACCTTC; CDR3aa: CASSGTNSPYGYTF
abundance: -; v_gene: TRBV6-4; d_gene: -; j_gene: TRBJ1-1; CDR3nt: TGTGCCAGCTCCCGGGAACCGGGGGCTGAAGCTTTCTTT; CDR3aa: CASSREPGAEAFF
abundance: -; v_gene: TRBV19; d_gene: TRBD1; j_gene: TRBJ1-1; CDR3nt: TGTGCCAGTAACCCGACAGGGCTCACTGAAGCTTTCTTT; CDR3aa: CASNPTGLTEAFF
abundance: -; v_gene: TRBV4-1; d_gene: TRBD1; j_gene: TRBJ1-2; CDR3nt: TGCGCCAGCAGCCAAGTAGTCGGGAACAGGGGAAACTATGGCTACACCTTC; CDR3aa: CASSQVVGNRGNYGYTF
abundance: few; v_gene: TRBV4-2; d_gene: TRBD2; j_gene: TRBJ2-7; CDR3nt: TGTGCCAGCAGTCGAGGACTAGCGGGAGTGAGCGAGCAGTACTTC; CDR3aa: CASSRGLAGVSEQYF
abundance: -; v_gene: TRBV7-9; d_gene: TRBD1; j_gene: TRBJ1-4; CDR3nt: TGTGCCAGCAGCTCCGGGACAGCACTTTTGAATGAAAAACTGTTTTTT; CDR3aa: CASSSGTALLNEKLFF
abundance: -; v_gene: TRBV7-9; d_gene: TRBD2; j_gene: TRBJ2-1; CDR3nt: TGTGCCAATACCGAGGTGGGGTTGGCGGGAGGGCCTTACAATGAGCAGTTCTTC; CDR3aa: CANTEVGLAGGPYNEQFF
abundance: -; v_gene: TRBV5-1; d_gene: -; j_gene: TRBJ2-5; CDR3nt: TGCGCCAGCAGCTTCACAGGGATACAAGAGACCCAGTACTTC; CDR3aa: CASSFTGIQETQYF
abundance: -; v_gene: TRBV5-1; d_gene: TRBD2; j_gene: TRBJ2-7; CDR3nt: TGCGCCAGCAGCTCGTCCGGTCTAGCGGGGGGAGCTTACGAGCAGTACTTC; CDR3aa: CASSSSGLAGGAYEQYF
abundance: -; v_gene: TRBV19; d_gene: -; j_gene: TRBJ1-4; CDR3nt: TGTGCCAGTAGTATCGGGAGGGCGGAAAAACTGTTTTTT; CDR3aa: CASSIGRAEKLFF
abundance: -; v_gene: TRBV5-1; d_gene: TRBD2; j_gene: TRBJ2-5; CDR3nt: TGCGCCAGCAGCCTTCAGGGTTGGGGCGGGAGTGGAGAGACCCAGTACTTC; CDR3aa: CASSLQGWGGSGETQYF
abundance: -; v_gene: TRBV7-9; d_gene: -; j_gene: TRBJ1-4; CDR3nt: TGTGCCAGCAGCTTAGAATTGAGGATTAATGAAAAACTGTTTTTT; CDR3aa: CASSLELRINEKLFF
abundance: once; v_gene: TRBV4-2; d_gene: -; j_gene: TRBJ1-2; CDR3nt: TGTGCCAGCAGCCCGGGGGTAGGCCAGACCAACTATGGCTACACCTTC; CDR3aa: CASSPGVGQTNYGYTF
abundance: -; v_gene: TRBV19; d_gene: -; j_gene: TRBJ1-3; CDR3nt: TGTGCCAGTACGCGGGGGGGTTCTGGAAACACCATATATTTT; CDR3aa: CASTRGGSGNTIYF
abundance: -; v_gene: TRBV4-1; d_gene: TRBD1; j_gene: TRBJ2-4; CDR3nt: TGCGCCAGCAGCCAAGAGCCCGTTATGACAGGGTCTATCAAAAACATTCAGTACTTC; CDR3aa: CASSQEPVMTGSIKNIQYF
abundance: -; v_gene: TRBV13; d_gene: TRBD2; j_gene: TRBJ2-5; CDR3nt: TGTGCCAGCAGCTCGCCGGGACTAGCGGAACAAGAGACCCAGTACTTC; CDR3aa: CASSSPGLAEQETQYF
abundance: few; v_gene: TRBV7-7; d_gene: TRBD1; j_gene: TRBJ2-2; CDR3nt: TGTGCTAGCAGCCCGGGACAGGGGGCCGGGGAGCTGTTTTTT; CDR3aa: CASSPGQGAGELFF
abundance: few; v_gene: TRBV10-1; d_gene: TRBD1; j_gene: TRBJ1-2; CDR3nt: TGCGCCAGCAGTTCTAGGAAGCGGCAGGGGGCTGACTATGGCTACACCTTC; CDR3aa: CASSSRKRQGADYGYTF
abundance: once; v_gene: TRBV5-1; d_gene: -; j_gene: TRBJ2-3; CDR3nt: TGCGCCAGCAGTTTGGCTAGCGCAGATACGCAGTATTTT; CDR3aa: CASSLASADTQYF
abundance: -; v_gene: TRBV6-1; d_gene: TRBD2; j_gene: TRBJ2-1; CDR3nt: TGTGCCAGCAGTGCGACTAGCGGGGGGCCAGTCTATGAGCAGTTCTTC; CDR3aa: CASSATSGGPVYEQFF
abundance: -; v_gene: TRBV7-6; d_gene: TRBD1; j_gene: TRBJ1-3; CDR3nt: TGTGCCAGCAGCTTAGCCGGGACAGGGTCCGGAAACACCATATATTTT; CDR3aa: CASSLAGTGSGNTIYF
abundance: -; v_gene: TRBV2; d_gene: -; j_gene: TRBJ1-6; CDR3nt: TGTGCCAGCCACAATGCGGGCACGGTTCTTGGCTCCTATAATTCACCCCTCCACTTT; CDR3aa: CASHNAGTVLGSYNSPLHF